Sequencing of this T cell receptor (beta chain) was carried out in a study of T cells expressing NK-cell markers. In the study overall: The TCR beta repertoires originated in sorted CD3+CD56+NKG2C+, CD3+CD56+NKG2C- and CD3+CD56-NKG2C+ T cells. General study findings and limits: The CD3+CD56-NKG2C+ fraction of several donors was likewise dominated by these clonotypes.

Comment on this clonotype: Its specificity is unknown.

The CDR3 loop spans 16 amino acids. CDR1 and CDR2 from the germline V gene are DFQATT and SNEGSKA (reference sequence). Scientists made TCR beta cDNA using 5'RACE template switching with UMIs. For each CDR3 protein, TCRdb gives one entry from its re-call of the 5' RACE reads, without DNA. The clone table shows 550,000 to 600,000 distinct CDR3 sequences, with the ten largest holding 3.5% to 4.5%. V is TRBV20-1 and J is TRBJ2-5; checking the TCRdb D call of TRBD1 is not possible without DNA. Sequenced: blood T cells: a sorted CD56 or NKG2C T cell subset, CD4+ or CD8+ T cells, or bulk PBMC T cells (not recorded which). This sequence originates from a man aged 18 to 30 in good health. CDR3 loop: CSARNALTVRAETQYF.